This T cell receptor beta chain was found in a study of T cell changes during pregnancy in multiple sclerosis. Profiling relied on immunoSEQ multiplex PCR, and the TCRdb table lists in-frame clones only, not all of them. The table has about 100,000 clones, about 94% seen once. V trimming: 4 bases; J trimming: 4 bases; junction bases outside the gene matches: 5. Germline CDR1 reads KGHSH; CDR2 reads LQKENI. This CDR3 has 15 residues. V gene TRBV18 combines with J gene TRBJ1-4, with 8 bases aligning to TRBD1. This clonotype was sampled from a female donor with multiple sclerosis, enrolled in a pregnancy study. The material was peripheral blood, obtained before pregnancy. Written as DNA, the CDR3 is TGTGCCAGCTCACTACTGACAGGGGATAATGAAAAACTGTTTTTT. It yields the protein CASSLLTGDNEKLFF.